The rows below give T cell receptor beta chains drawn from one sample of a study of blood T cell repertoires in COVID-19. The table came from immunoSEQ multiplex PCR; TCRdb's copy has only in-frame clones and leaves some out. The sample consists of some 150,000 clones, over 80% of them appearing once. Sequenced material: peripheral blood. These receptors originate from a woman aged 45-60 years with acute or convalescent COVID-19. Both conserved end residues are trimmed from each CDR3.

J gene,V gene,CDR3 protein
TRBJ2-7,TRBV11-2,ASSSQQGRNEQY
TRBJ2-1,TRBV25-1,ASGGLPLVYNEQF
TRBJ1-5,TRBV30,AWSQGRGGNQPQH
TRBJ1-4,TRBV7-2,ASSLGTEKLF
TRBJ2-2,TRBV11-3,ASSLVSRGPTGELF
TRBJ2-7,TRBV29-1,SAYGGEYEQY
TRBJ1-5,TRBV5-1,ASSLEPRGDNSNQPQH
TRBJ2-7,TRBV30,AWSGETGENYYEQY
TRBJ2-2,TRBV11-2,ASSPSGRANGELF
TRBJ1-2,TRBV19,ASSWSRLSSNYGYT
TRBJ1-2,TRBV5-4,ASSFNSLPGYT
TRBJ1-5,TRBV2,ASSSTYSNQPQH
TRBJ1-2,TRBV3-1/TRBV3-2,ASSQDSDSFYGYT
TRBJ1-5,TRBV5-1,ASSLDGTRNQPQH
TRBJ2-3,TRBV2,AQSPSSGGARATQY
TRBJ1-5,TRBV5-6,ASSLRDRGRGQPQH
TRBJ1-2,TRBV28,ASRPSRYYGYT
TRBJ2-3,TRBV7-3,ASSLLTGVEDTQY
TRBJ2-7,TRBV5-4,ASSQDRAYEQY
TRBJ2-6,TRBV18,ASSPEGSIVLT
TRBJ2-7,TRBV29-1,SAGPGGYEQY
TRBJ2-1,TRBV4-1,ASSQDGGQVNEQF
TRBJ2-3,TRBV3-1/TRBV3-2,ASSQGETSGRTDTQY
TRBJ1-1,TRBV6-1,ASSEAMNTEAF
TRBJ2-3,TRBV3-1/TRBV3-2,ASSPGWADTQY
TRBJ2-3,TRBV6-5,ASSLRREDTQY
TRBJ1-1,TRBV6-5,ASSYLPGQRNTEAF
TRBJ1-6,TRBV11-2,ASSPTGSPYNSPLH
TRBJ1-2,TRBV30,AWSVWGQEFYGYT
TRBJ1-3,TRBV5-4,ASSAGGFAGNTIY
TRBJ2-3,TRBV29-1,SGDRGSGDTQY
TRBJ1-2,TRBV9,ASSVVDSIYGYT
TRBJ1-1,TRBV24-1,ATSDSWGGNTEAF
TRBJ2-7,TRBV6-5,ASSIGTPTYEQY
TRBJ2-5,TRBV30,AWSGTSTETQY
TRBJ1-5,TRBV19,ASSTGQGWGQPQH
TRBJ2-1,TRBV11-2,ASSLSSGGASYNEQF
TRBJ2-3,TRBV5-4,ASSFPDYTDTQY
TRBJ2-1,TRBV7-3,ASSSGLAGASGGSYNEQF
TRBJ2-2,TRBV5-6,ASSLGPGQGFVTGELF
TRBJ1-2,TRBV27,ASSPGTGVYYGYT
TRBJ1-5,TRBV6-5,ASSSFGGSNQPQH
TRBJ2-2,TRBV4-1,ASSLTGTGGYLTGELF
TRBJ1-6,TRBV4-2,ASSHQRGGPLH
TRBJ2-7,TRBV27,ASSLGTGGTYEQY
TRBJ2-2,TRBV30,ALDTVVTGELF
TRBJ2-3,TRBV27,ASLGQSTDTQY
TRBJ1-4,TRBV19,ASSTSVTNEKLF
TRBJ2-7,TRBV5-1,ASSYGVGGSSYEQY
TRBJ1-2,TRBV5-1,ASSLTDRIDGYT